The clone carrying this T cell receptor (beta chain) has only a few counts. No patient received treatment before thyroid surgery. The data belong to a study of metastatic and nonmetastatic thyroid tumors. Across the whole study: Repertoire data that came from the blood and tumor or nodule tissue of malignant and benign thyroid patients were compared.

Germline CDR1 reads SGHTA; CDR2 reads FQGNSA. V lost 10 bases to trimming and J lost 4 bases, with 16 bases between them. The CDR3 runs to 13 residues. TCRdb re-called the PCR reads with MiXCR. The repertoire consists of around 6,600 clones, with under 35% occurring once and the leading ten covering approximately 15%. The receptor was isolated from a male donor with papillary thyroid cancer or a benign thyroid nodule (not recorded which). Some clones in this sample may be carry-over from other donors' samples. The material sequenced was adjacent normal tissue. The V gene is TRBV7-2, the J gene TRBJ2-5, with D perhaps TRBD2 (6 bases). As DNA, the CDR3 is TGTGCCACCTCAGGGACTCCGGGAGAGACCCAGTACTTC. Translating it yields CATSGTPGETQYF.